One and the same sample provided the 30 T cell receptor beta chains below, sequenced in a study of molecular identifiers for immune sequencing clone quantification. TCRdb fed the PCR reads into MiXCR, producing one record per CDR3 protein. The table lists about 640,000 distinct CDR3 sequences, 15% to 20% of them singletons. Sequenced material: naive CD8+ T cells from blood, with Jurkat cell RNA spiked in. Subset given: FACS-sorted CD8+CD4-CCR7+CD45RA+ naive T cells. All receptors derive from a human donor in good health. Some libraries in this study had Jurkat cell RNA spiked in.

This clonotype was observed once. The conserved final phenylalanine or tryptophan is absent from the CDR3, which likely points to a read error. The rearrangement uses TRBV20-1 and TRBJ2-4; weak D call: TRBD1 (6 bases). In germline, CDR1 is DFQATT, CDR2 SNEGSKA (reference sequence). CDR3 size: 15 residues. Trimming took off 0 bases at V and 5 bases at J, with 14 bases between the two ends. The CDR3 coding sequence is TGCAGTGCTAGAGATCAGGCAGGGGACCAAAACATTCAGTACCTC. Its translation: CSARDQAGDQNIQYL.

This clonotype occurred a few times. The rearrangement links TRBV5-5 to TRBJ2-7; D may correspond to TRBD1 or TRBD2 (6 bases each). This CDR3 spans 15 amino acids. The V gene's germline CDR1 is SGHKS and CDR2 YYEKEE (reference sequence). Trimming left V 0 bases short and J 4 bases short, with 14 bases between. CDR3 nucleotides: TGTGCCAGCAGCTTGGTCGGGGGCGGGATATACGAGCAGTACTTC. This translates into CASSLVGGGIYEQYF. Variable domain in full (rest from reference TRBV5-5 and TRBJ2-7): DAGVTQSPTHLIKTRGQQVTLRCSPISGHKSVSWYQQVLGQGPQFIFQYYEKEERGRGNFPDRFSARQFPNYSSELNVNALLLGDSALYLCASSLVGGGIYEQYFGPGTRLTVT.

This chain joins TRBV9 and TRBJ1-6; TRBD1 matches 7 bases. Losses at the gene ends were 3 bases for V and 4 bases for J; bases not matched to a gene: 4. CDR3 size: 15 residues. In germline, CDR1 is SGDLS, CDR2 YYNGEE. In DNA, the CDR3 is TGTGCCAGCAGCGCAAGGGACAGATATAATTCACCCCTCCACTTT. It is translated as CASSARDRYNSPLHF.

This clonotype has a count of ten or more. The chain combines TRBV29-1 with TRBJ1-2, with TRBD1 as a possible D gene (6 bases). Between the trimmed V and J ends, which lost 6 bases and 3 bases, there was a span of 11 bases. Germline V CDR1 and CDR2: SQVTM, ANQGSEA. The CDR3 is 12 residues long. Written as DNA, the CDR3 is TGCAGCGTAAGACAGGCCGACTATGGCTACACCTTC. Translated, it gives CSVRQADYGYTF.

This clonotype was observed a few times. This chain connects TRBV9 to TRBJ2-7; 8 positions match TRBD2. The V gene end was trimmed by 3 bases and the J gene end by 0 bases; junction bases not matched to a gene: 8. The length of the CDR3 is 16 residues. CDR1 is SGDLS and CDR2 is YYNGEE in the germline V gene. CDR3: CASSGSPRGVSYEQYF. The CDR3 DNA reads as TGTGCCAGCAGCGGGTCACCGCGGGGGGTCTCCTACGAGCAGTACTTC.

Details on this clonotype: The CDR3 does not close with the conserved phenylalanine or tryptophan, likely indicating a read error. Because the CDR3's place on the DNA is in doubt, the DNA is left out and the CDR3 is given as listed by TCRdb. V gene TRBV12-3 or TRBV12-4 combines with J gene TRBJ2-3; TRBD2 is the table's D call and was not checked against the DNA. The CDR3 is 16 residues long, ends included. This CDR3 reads CASRGLGGGAADTQYV.

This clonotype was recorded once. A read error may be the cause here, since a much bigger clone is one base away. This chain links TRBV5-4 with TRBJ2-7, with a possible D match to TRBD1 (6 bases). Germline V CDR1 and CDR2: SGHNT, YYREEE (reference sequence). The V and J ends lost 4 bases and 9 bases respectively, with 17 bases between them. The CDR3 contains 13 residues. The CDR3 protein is CASSLRTGRGQYF. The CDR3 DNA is TGTGCCAGCAGCCTAAGAACAGGGCGCGGGCAGTACTTC.

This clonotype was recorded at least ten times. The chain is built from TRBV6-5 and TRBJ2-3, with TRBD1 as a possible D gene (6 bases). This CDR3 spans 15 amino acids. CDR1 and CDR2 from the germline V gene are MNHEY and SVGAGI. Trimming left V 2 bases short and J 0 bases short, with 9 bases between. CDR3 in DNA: TGTGCCAGCAGTTACAATACAGGGAGCACAGATACGCAGTATTTT. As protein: CASSYNTGSTDTQYF.

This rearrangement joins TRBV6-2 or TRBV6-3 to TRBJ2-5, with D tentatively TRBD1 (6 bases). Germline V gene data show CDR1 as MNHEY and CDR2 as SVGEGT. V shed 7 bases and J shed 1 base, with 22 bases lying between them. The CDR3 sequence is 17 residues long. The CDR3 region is CASNINPGEMSQETQYF. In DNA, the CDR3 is TGTGCCAGCAACATAAATCCAGGGGAGATGAGCCAAGAGACCCAGTACTTC.

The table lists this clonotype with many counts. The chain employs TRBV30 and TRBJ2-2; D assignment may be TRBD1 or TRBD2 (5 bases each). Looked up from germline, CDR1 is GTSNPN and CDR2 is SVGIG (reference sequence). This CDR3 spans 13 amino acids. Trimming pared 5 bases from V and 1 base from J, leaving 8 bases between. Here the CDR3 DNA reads TGTGCCTGGGGGACGGAGAACACCGGGGAGCTGTTTTTT. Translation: CAWGTENTGELFF.

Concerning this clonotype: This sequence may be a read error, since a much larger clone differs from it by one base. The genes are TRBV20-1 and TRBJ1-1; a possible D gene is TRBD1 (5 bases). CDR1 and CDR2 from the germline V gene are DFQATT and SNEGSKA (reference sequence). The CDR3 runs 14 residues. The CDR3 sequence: CSALGFGGFTGAFF. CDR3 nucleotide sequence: TGCAGTGCTCTGGGGTTCGGGGGGTTCACTGGAGCTTTCTTT.

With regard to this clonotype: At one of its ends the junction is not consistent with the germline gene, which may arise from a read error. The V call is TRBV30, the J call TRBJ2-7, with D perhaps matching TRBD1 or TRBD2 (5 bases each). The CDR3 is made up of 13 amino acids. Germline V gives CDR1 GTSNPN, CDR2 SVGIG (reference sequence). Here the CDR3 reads CAWGVGGSYEQYF. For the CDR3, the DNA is TGTGCCTGGGGTGTTGGGGGTTCCTACGAGCAGTACTTC.

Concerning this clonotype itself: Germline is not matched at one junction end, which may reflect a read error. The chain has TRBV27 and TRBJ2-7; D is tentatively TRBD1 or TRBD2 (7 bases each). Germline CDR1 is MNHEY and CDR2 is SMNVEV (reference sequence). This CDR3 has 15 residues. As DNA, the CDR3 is TGTGCCAGCGGACTAGGACAGGCCCTATCCTACGAGCGGTACTTC. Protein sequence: CASGLGQALSYERYF.

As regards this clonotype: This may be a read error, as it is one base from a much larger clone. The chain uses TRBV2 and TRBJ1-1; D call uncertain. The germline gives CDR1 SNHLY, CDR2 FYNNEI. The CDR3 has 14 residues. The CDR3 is CASSDGRYQAEVFF. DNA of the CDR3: TGTGCCAGCAGTGACGGACGCTACCAAGCTGAAGTTTTCTTT.

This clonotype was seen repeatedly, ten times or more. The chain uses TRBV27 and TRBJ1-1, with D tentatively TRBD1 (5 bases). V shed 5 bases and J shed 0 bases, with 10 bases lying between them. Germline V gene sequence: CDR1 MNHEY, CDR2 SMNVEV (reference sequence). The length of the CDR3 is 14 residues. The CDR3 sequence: CASSLRQLNTEAFF. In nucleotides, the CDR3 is TGTGCCAGCAGTCTCCGACAGCTGAACACTGAAGCTTTCTTT.

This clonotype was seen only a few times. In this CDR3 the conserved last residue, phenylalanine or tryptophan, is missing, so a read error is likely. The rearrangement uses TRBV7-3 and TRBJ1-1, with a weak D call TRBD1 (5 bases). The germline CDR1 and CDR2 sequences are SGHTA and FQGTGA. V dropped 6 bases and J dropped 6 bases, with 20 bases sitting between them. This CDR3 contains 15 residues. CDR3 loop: CASSRAGGVGAEAFL. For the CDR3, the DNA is TGTGCCAGCAGTAGGGCTGGAGGGGTGGGTGCTGAAGCTTTCTTA.

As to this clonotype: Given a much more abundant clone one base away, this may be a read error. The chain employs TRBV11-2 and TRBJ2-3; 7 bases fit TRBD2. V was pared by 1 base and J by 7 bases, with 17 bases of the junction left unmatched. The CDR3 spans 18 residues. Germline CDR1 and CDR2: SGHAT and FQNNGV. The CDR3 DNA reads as TGTGCCAGCAGCTTAGCCCCACTAGCGACAGCTGGATGGAATACGCAGTATTTT. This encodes CASSLAPLATAGWNTQYF.

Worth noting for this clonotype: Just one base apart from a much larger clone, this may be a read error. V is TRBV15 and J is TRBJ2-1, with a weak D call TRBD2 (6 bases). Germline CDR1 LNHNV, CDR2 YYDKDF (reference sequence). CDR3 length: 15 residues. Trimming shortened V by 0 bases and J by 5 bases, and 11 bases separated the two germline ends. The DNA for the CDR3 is TGTGCCACCAGCAGAGAAGGAGGGGAACACAATGAGCAGTTCTTC. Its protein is CATSREGGEHNEQFF.

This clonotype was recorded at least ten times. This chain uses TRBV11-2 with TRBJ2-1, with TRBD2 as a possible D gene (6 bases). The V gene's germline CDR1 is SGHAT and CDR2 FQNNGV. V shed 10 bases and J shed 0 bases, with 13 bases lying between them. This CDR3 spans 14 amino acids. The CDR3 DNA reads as TGTGCCACGGGGGACGGTAGCTCCTACAATGAGCAGTTCTTC. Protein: CATGDGSSYNEQFF.

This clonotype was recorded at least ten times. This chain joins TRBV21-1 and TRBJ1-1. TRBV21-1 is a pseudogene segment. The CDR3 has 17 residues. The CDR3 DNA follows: TGTGCCAGCAGCAAAGTTCGGAACGGAAAGAAGAACACTGAAGCTTTCTTT. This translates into CASSKVRNGKKNTEAFF.

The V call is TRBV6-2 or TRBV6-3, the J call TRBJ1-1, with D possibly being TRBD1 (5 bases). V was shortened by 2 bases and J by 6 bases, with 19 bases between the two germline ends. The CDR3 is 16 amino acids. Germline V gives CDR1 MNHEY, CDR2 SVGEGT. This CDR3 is CASSYPPQGSPAEAFF. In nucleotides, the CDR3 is TGTGCCAGCAGTTACCCCCCCCAGGGTAGTCCGGCTGAAGCTTTCTTT.

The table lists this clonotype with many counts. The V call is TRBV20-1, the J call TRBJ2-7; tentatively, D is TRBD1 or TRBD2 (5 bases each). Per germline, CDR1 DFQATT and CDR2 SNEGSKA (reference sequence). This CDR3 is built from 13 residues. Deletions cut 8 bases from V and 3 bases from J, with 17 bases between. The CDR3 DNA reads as TGCAGTCTCAAGACGAGGGGCGGCTACGAGCAGTACTTC. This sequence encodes CSLKTRGGYEQYF.

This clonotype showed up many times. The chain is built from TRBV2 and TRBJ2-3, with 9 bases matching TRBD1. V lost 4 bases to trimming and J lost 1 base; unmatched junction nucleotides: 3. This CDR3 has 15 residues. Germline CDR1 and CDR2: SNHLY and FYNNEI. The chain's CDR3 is CASSGWDRGTDTQYF. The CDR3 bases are TGTGCCAGCAGTGGATGGGACAGGGGCACAGATACGCAGTATTTT.

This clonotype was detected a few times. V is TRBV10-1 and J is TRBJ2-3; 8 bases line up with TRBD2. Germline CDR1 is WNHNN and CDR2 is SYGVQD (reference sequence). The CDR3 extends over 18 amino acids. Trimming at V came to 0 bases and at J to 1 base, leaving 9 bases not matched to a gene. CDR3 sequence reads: CASSESMRSSGRTDTQYF. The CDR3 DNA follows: TGCGCCAGCAGTGAGTCGATGAGGTCTAGCGGGCGCACAGATACGCAGTATTTT.

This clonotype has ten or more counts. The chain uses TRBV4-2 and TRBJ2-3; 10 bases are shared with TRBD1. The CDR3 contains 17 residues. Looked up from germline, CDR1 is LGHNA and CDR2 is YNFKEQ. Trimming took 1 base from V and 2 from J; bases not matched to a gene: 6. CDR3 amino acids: CASSQAGTGVFTDTQYF. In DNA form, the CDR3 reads TGTGCCAGCAGCCAAGCGGGGACAGGGGTCTTCACAGATACGCAGTATTTT.

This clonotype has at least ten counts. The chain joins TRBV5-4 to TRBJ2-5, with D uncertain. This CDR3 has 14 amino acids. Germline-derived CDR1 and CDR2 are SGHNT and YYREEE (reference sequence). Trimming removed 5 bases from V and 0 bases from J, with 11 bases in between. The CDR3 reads CASSTFGNQETQYF. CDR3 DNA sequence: TGTGCCAGCAGTACCTTTGGAAACCAAGAGACCCAGTACTTC.

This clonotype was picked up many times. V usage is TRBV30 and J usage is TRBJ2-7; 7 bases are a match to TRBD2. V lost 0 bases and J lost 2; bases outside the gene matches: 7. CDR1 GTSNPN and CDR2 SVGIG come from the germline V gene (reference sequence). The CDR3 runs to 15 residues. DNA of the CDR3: TGTGCCTGGAGTGTACTGGGCGGGAGTACCTACGAGCAGTACTTC. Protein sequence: CAWSVLGGSTYEQYF.

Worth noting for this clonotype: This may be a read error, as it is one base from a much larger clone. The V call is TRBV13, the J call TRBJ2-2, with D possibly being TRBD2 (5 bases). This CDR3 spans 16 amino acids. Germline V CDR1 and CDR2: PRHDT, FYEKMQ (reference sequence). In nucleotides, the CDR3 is TGTGCCAGCAGCTTAGCCCTAGCTGGGTGGACCGGGGAGCCGTTTTTT. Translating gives CASSLALAGWTGEPFF.

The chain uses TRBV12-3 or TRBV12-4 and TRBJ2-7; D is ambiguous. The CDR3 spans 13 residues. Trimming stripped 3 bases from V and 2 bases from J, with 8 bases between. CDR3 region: CASSFAAAYEQYF. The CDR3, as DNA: TGTGCCAGCAGTTTCGCTGCGGCCTACGAGCAGTACTTC.

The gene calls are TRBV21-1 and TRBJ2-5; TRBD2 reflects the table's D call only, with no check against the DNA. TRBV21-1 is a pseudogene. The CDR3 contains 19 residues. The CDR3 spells CASSKPRLAGGPFMETQYF. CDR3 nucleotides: TGTGCCAGCAGCAAACCACGACTAGCGGGGGGGCCTTTTATGGAGACCCAGTACTTC.